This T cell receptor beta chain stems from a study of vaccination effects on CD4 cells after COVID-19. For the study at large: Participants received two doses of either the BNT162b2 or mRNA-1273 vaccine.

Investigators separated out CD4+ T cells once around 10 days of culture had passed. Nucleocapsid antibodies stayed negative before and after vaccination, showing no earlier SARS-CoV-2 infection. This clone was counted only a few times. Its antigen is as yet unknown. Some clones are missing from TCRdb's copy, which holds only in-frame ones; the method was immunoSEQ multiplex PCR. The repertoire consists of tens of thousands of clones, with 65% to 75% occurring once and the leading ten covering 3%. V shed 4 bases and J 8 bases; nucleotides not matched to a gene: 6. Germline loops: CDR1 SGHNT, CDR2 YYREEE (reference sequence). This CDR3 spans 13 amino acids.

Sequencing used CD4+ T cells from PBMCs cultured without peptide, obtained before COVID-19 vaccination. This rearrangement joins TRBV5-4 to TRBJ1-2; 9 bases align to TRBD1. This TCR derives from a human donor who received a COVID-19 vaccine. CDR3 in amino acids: CASSRDRVGGYTF. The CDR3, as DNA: TGTGCCAGCAGCCGGGACAGGGTAGGAGGCTACACCTTC. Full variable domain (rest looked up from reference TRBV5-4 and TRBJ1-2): ETGVTQSPTHLIKTRGQQVTLRCSSQSGHNTVSWYQQALGQGPQFIFQYYREEENGRGNFPPRFSGLQFPNYSSELNVNALELDDSALYLCASSRDRVGGYTFGSGTRLTVV.